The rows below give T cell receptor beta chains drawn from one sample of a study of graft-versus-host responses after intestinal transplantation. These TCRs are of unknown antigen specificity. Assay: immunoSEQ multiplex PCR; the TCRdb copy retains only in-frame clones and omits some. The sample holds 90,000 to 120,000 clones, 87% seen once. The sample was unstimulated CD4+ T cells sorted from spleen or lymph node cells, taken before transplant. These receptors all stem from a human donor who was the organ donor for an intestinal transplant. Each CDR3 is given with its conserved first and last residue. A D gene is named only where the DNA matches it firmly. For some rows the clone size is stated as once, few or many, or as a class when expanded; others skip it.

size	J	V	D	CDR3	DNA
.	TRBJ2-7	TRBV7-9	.	CASSSWDRSYEQYF	TGTGCCAGCAGCTCCTGGGACCGCTCCTACGAGCAGTACTTC
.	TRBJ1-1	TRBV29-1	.	CSVGRRMNTEAFF	TGCAGCGTTGGACGTAGGATGAACACTGAAGCTTTCTTT
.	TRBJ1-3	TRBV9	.	CASSRLDGSGNTIYF	TGTGCCAGCAGCCGGCTTGATGGATCTGGAAACACCATATATTTT
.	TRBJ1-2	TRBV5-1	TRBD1	CASSIGQGTNYGYTF	TGCGCCAGCAGCATCGGACAGGGGACTAACTATGGCTACACCTTC
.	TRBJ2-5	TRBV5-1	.	CASSLEGRDETQYF	TGCGCCAGCAGCTTGGAGGGGCGAGATGAGACCCAGTACTTC
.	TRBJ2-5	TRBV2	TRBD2	CATNGLARGETQYF	TGTGCCACCAATGGACTAGCACGAGGGGAGACCCAGTACTTC
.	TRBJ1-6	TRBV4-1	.	CASSQGLGGHSPLHF	TGCGCCAGCAGCCAAGGTTTGGGAGGTCATTCACCCCTCCACTTT
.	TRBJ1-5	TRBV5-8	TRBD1	CASSLSPGTGGYQPQHF	TGTGCCAGCAGCTTAAGTCCCGGGACAGGGGGCTATCAGCCCCAGCATTTT
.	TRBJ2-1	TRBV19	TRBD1	CASSMFRDSHEQFF	TGTGCCAGTAGTATGTTCCGGGACAGCCATGAGCAGTTCTTC
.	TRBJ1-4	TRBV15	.	CATRGMTWANEKLFF	TGTGCCACCAGAGGGATGACATGGGCTAATGAAAAACTGTTTTTT
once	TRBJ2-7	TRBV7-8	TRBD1	CASSLAGGDEQYF	TGTGCCAGCAGCTTAGCAGGGGGCGACGAGCAGTACTTC
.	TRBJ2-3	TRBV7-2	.	CASSLMDTQYF	TGTGCCAGCAGCTTAATGGATACGCAGTATTTT
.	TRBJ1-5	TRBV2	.	CASMGLRGNQPQHF	TGTGCCAGCATGGGTTTGAGAGGGAATCAGCCCCAGCATTTT
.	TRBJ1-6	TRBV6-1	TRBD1	CASRSTGVYSPLHF	TGTGCCAGCAGATCTACAGGGGTCTATTCACCCCTCCACTTT
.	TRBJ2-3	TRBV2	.	CASKRGPSTDTQYF	TGTGCCAGCAAGCGAGGACCCAGCACAGATACGCAGTATTTT
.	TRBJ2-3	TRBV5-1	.	CASSSSTDTQYF	TGCGCCAGCAGCTCTAGCACAGATACGCAGTATTTT
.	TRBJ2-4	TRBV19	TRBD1	CASSMVWTGIAKNIQYF	TGTGCCAGTAGTATGGTATGGACAGGGATAGCCAAAAACATTCAGTACTTC
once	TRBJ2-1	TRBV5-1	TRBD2	CASSLGGTSSNEQFF	TGCGCCAGCAGCTTGGGCGGGACTAGCAGCAATGAGCAGTTCTTC
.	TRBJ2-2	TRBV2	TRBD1	CASRGTGVTGELFF	TGTGCCAGCAGGGGGACAGGGGTGACTGGGGAGCTGTTTTTT
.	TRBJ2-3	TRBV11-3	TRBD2	CASSLEGIAGVSGDTQYF	TGTGCCAGCAGCTTAGAAGGAATAGCGGGAGTAAGTGGGGATACGCAGTATTTT
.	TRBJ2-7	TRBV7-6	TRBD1	CASSLDRGHEQYF	TGTGCCAGCAGCTTAGACAGGGGCCACGAGCAGTACTTC
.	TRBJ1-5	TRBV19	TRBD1	CASSSGTGAPISNQPQHF	TGTGCCAGTAGTTCCGGGACAGGGGCGCCAATAAGCAATCAGCCCCAGCATTTT
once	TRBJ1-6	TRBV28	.	CASKVLDTPLHF	TGTGCCAGCAAGGTCCTCGATACACCCCTCCACTTT
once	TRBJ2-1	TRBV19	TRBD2	CASSWASASGNEQFF	TGTGCCAGTAGCTGGGCCTCGGCTAGCGGCAATGAGCAGTTCTTC
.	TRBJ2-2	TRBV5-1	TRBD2	CASTMAPLAGVVRELFF	TGCGCCAGCACCATGGCCCCACTAGCGGGGGTGGTTCGGGAGCTGTTTTTT
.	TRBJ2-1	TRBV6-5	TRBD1	CASRFTGGAYNEQFF	TGTGCCAGCAGATTTACAGGGGGCGCCTACAATGAGCAGTTCTTC
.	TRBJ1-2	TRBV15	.	CATSRAGAGGYGYTF	TGTGCCACCAGCAGAGCAGGGGCAGGAGGGTATGGCTACACCTTC
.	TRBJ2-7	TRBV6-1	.	CASSKGQRIINEQYF	TGTGCCAGCAGTAAAGGACAACGGATAATTAACGAGCAGTACTTC
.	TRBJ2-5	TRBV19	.	CASRRQADKETQYF	TGTGCCAGCAGACGACAGGCTGATAAAGAGACCCAGTACTTC
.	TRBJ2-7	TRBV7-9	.	CASSSGMPGQYEQYF	TGTGCCAGCAGCTCGGGTATGCCGGGCCAGTACGAGCAGTACTTC
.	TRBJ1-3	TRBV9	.	CASSVTASGNTIYF	TGTGCCAGCAGCGTAACAGCCTCTGGAAACACCATATATTTT
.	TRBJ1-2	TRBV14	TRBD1	CASSQVRQGAGYTF	TGTGCCAGCAGCCAAGTGAGACAGGGGGCTGGCTACACCTTC
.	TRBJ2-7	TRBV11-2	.	CASSSLPRYEQYF	TGTGCCAGCAGCTCCCTCCCTCGGTACGAGCAGTACTTC
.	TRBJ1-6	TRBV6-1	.	CASRDSLIAPLHF	TGTGCCAGCAGGGACTCCCTGATAGCACCCCTCCACTTT
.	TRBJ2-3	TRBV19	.	CASSVGAGANTQYF	TGTGCCAGTAGTGTTGGTGCCGGCGCGAATACGCAGTATTTT
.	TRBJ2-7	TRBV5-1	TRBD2	CASSLSGGYYEQYF	TGCGCCAGCAGCCTTAGCGGGGGGTACTACGAGCAGTACTTC
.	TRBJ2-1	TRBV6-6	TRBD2	CASSQLAGGGYNEQFF	TGTGCCAGCAGCCAGCTAGCGGGGGGAGGCTACAATGAGCAGTTCTTC